This entry concerns a single TCR beta chain. Here immunoSEQ multiplex PCR was the method, and the copy in TCRdb shows in-frame clones only, minus some. The sample lists tens of thousands of clones, about 92% occurring once. V was clipped by 3 bases and J by 0 bases, with 12 bases between them. This CDR3 comprises 16 residues. The germline V gene encodes CDR1 SGHAT and CDR2 FQDESV (reference sequence). This sample is part of a study of T cell clones after liver transplantation. The chain combines TRBV11-1 with TRBJ2-1; D might be TRBD2 (5 bases). The material sequenced was CD4+ T cells from blood, taken before liver transplant. This clonotype was sampled from a human donor who received a liver transplant. The CDR3 nucleotides are TGTGCCAGCAGCTTCTCGTCCGCGGGCTCCTACAATGAGCAGTTCTTC. It encodes CASSFSSAGSYNEQFF.